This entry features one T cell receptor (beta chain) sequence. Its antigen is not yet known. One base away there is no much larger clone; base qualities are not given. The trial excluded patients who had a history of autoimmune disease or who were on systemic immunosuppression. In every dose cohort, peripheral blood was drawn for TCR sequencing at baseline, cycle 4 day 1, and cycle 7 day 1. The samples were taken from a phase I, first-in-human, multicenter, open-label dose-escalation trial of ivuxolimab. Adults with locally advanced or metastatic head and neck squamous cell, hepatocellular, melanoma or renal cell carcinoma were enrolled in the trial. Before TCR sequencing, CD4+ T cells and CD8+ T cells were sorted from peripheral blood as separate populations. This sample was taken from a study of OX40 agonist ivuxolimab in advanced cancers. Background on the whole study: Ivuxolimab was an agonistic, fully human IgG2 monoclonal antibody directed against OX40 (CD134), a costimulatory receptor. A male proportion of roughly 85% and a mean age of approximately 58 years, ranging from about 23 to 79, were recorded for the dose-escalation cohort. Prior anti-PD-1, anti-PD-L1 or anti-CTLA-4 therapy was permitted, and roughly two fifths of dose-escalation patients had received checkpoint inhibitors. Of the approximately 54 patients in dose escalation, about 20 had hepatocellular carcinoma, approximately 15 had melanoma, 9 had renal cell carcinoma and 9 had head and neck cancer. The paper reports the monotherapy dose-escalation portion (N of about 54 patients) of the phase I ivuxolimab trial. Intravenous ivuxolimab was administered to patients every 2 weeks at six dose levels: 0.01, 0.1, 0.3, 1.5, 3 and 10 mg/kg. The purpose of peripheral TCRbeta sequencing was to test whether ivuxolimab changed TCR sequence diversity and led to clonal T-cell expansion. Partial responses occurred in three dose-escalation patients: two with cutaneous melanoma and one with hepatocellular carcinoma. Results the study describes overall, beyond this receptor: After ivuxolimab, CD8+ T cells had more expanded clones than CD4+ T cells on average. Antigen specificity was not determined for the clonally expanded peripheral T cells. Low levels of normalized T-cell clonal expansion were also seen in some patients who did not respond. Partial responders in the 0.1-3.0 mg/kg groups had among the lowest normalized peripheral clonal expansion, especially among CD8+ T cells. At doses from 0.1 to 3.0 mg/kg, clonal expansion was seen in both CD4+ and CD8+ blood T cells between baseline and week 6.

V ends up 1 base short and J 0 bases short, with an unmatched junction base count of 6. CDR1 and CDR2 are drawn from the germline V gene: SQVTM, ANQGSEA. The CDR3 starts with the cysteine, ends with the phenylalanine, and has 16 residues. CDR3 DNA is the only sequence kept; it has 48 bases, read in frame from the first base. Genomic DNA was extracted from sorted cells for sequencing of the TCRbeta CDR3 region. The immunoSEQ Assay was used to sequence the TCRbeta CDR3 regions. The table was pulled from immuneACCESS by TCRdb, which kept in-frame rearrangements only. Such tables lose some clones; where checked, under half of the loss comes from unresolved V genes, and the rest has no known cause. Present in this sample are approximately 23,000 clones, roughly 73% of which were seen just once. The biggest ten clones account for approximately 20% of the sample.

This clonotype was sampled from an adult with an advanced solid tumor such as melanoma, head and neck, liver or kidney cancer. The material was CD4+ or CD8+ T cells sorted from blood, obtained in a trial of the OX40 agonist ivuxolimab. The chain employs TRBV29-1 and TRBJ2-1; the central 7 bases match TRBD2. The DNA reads TGCAGCGTTGAAGGGGGGGGTAAACTCTCCTACAATGAGCAGTTCTTC. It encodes CSVEGGGKLSYNEQFF.